This T cell receptor beta chain was captured by sequencing in a study of cytomegalovirus exposure and HLA in healthy donors. The length of the CDR3 is 13 residues. Deletions cut 4 bases from V and 5 bases from J, with 12 bases between. Germline CDR1 and CDR2: SGDLS and YYNGEE. The primer mix had 60 Vbeta and 13 Jbeta primers. Generated by immunoSEQ multiplex PCR, the TCRdb table keeps only in-frame clones and is missing some. The table lists approximately 180,000 clones, about four fifths of them singletons. The sequence derives from a man younger than 40 in good health and CMV-seropositive. The chain employs TRBV9 and TRBJ2-5; D ambiguous. Material for sequencing was PBMCs. The CDR3 DNA sequence: TGTGCCAGCAGCCGCCCAGGTGCGGAGACCCAGTACTTC. This encodes CASSRPGAETQYF. Supplemented by reference TRBV9 and TRBJ2-5, the full variable domain reads DSGVTQTPKHLITATGQRVTLRCSPRSGDLSVYWYQQSLDQGLQFLIQYYNGEERAKGNILERFSAQQFPDLHSELNLSSLELGDSALYFCASSRPGAETQYFGPGTRLLVL.